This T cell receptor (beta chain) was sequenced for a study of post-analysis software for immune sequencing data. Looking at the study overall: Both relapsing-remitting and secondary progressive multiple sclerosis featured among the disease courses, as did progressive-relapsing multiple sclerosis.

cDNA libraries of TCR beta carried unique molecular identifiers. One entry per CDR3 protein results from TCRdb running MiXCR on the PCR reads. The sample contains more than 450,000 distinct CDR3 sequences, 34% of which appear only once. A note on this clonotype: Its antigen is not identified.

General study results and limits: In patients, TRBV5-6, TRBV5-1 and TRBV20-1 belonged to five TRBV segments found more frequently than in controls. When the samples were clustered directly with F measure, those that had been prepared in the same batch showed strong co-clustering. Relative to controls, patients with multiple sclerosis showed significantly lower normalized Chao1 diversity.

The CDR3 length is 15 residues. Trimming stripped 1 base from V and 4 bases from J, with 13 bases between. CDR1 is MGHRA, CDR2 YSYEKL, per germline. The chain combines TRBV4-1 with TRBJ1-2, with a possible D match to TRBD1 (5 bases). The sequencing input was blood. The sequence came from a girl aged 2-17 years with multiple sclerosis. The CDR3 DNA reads TGCGCCAGCAGCCAAGTAAGAGGGGCATTCTATGGCTACACCTTC. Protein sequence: CASSQVRGAFYGYTF.